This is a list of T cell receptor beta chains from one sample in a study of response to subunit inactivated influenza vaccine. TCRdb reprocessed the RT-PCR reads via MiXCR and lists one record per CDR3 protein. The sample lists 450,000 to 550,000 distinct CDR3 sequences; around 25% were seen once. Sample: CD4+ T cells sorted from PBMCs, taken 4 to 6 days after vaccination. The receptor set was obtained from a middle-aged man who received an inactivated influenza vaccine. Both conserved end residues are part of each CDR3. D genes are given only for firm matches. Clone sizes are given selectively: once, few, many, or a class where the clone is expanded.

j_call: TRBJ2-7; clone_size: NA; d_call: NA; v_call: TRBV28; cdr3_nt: TGTGCCAGCAGTTTGGGGGGAGATGGGAGATCCGAGCAGTACTTC; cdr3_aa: CASSLGGDGRSEQYF
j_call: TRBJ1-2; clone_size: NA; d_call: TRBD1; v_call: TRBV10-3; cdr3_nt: TGTGCCACCGGACGGGACAGGGGAGTTGGGGGCTACACCTTC; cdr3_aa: CATGRDRGVGGYTF
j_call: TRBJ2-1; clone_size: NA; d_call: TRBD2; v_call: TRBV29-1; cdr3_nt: TGCAGCGTAGCCGAAAAAGCGGGAGGGATAAAGGATGAGCAGTTCTTC; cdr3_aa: CSVAEKAGGIKDEQFF
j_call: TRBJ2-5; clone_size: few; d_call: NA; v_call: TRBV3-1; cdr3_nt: TGTGCCAGCAGCCAACACCAAGAGACCCAGTACTTC; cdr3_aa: CASSQHQETQYF
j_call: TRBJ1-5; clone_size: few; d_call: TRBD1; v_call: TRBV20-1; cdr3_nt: TGCAGTGCTAGGGTCGAGACAGGGGGCCGGAGTCAGCCCCAGCATTTT; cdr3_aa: CSARVETGGRSQPQHF
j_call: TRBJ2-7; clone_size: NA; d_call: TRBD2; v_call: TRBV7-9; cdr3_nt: TGTGCCAGCAGCTTCCTGTCGAGCGGGGGCTACGAGCAGTACTTC; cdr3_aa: CASSFLSSGGYEQYF
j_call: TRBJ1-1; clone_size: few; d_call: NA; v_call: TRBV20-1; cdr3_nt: TGCAGTGCTAGATGGGGGGGGGATACTGAAGCTTTCTTT; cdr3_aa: CSARWGGDTEAFF
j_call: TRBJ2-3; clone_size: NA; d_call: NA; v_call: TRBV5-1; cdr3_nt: TGCGCCAGCACACCCGGGGCAGCTAGCACAGATACGCAGTATTTT; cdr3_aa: CASTPGAASTDTQYF
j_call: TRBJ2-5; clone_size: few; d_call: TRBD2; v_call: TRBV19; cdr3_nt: TGTGCCAGTAGTAGCCAGCGGGGCTCGGGGGCCCAGTACTTC; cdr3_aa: CASSSQRGSGAQYF
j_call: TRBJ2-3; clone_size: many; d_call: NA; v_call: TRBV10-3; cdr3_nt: TGTGCCATCAAGAGGGGTGCGGTGACAGATACGCAGTATTTT; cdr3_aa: CAIKRGAVTDTQYF
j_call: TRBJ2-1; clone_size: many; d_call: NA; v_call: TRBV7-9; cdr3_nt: TGTGCCAGCAGCTTAGTCGGCCGCTACAATGAGCAGTTCTTC; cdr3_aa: CASSLVGRYNEQFF
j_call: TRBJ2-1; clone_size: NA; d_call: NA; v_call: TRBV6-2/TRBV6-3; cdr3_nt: TGTGCCAGCAGTTATTACAGGGATGGGGGATTTATGTCGGATGAGCAGTTCTTC; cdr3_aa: CASSYYRDGGFMSDEQFF
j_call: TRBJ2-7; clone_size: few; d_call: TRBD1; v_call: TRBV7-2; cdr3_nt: TGTGCCAGCAGCTCCCCGTTCGACAGGGTGGATTACGAGCAGTACTTC; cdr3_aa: CASSSPFDRVDYEQYF
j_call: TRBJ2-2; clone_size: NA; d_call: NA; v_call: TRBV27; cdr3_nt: TGTGCCAGCAGGGGTTACAAGACCGGGGAGCTGTTTTTT; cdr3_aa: CASRGYKTGELFF
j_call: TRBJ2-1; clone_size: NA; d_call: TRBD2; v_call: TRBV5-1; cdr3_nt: TGCGCCAGCAGCCCAGGAGCGGGGGGAAATGAGCAGTTCTTC; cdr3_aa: CASSPGAGGNEQFF
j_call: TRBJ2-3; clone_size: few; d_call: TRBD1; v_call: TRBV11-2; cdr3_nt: TGTGCCAGCAGCCATGGCCGCAGGGGGCGCACAGATACGCAGTATTTT; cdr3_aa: CASSHGRRGRTDTQYF
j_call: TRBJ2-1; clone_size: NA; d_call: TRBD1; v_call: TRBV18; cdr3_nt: TGTGCCAGCTCACCTCGAACTTCCGGGACAGGTCACAATGAGCAGTTCTTC; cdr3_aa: CASSPRTSGTGHNEQFF
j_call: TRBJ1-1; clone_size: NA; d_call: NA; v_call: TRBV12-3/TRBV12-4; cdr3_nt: TGTGCCAGCAGTTTACGACAGATGAACACTGAAGCTTTCTTT; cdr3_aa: CASSLRQMNTEAFF
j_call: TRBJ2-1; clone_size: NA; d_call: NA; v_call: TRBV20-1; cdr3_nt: TGCAGTGCTAGATCATGGCGGCGAGATGGATACAATGAGCAGTTCTTC; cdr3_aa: CSARSWRRDGYNEQFF
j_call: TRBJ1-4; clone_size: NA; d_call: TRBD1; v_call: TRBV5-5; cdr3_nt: TGTGCCAGCAGCCGCGACAGGGCACTTGAAAAACTGTTTTTT; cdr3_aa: CASSRDRALEKLFF
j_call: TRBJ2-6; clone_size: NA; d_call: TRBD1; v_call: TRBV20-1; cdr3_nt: TGCAGTGTGACAGGGATTCGTACTGGGGCCAACGTCCTGACTTTC; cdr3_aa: CSVTGIRTGANVLTF
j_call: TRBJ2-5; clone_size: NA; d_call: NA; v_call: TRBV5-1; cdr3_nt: TGCGCCAGCAGCTACATCGGGGATGAGACCCAGTACTTC; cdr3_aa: CASSYIGDETQYF
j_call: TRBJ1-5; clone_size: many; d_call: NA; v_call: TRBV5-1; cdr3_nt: TGCGCCAGCAGCACGGACACCAATCAGCCCCAGCATTTT; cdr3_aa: CASSTDTNQPQHF
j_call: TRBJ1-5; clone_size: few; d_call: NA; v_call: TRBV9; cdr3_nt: TGTGCCAGCAGCGTAGGGACAGATAATCAGCCCCAGCATTTT; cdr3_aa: CASSVGTDNQPQHF
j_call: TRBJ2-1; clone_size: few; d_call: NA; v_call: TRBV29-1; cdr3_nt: TGCAGCGTTGCGCCTGGAGCTTACAATGAGCAGTTCTTC; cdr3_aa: CSVAPGAYNEQFF
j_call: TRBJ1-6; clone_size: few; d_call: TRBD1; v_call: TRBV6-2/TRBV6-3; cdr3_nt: TGTGCCAGCAGCACCGGGACAGGGCAGTCACCCCTCCACTTT; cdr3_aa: CASSTGTGQSPLHF
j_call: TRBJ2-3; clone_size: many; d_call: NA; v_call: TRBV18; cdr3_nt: TGTGCCAGCTCACCTACCACAGATACGCAGTATTTT; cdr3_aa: CASSPTTDTQYF
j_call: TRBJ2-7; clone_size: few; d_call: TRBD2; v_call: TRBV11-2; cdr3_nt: TGTGCCAGCAGCATCCCGGGGGGCTACGAGCAGTACTTC; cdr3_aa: CASSIPGGYEQYF
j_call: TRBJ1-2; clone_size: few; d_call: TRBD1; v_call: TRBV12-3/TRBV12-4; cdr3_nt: TGTGCCAGCAGAGAGGGACAGACTAACTATGGCTACACCTTC; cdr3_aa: CASREGQTNYGYTF
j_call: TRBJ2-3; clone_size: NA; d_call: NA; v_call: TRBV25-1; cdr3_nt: TGTGCCAGCAGTGAGACGGGGCTAACAGATACGCAGTATTTT; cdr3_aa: CASSETGLTDTQYF
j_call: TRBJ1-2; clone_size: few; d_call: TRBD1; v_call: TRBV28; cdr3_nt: TGTGCCAGCAGGGAGGGACAGGCCTTTAACTATGGCTACACCTTC; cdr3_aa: CASREGQAFNYGYTF
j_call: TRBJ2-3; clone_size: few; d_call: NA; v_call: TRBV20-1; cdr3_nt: TGCAGTGCTTTCGGGGGTCGCACAGATACGCAGTATTTT; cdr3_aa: CSAFGGRTDTQYF
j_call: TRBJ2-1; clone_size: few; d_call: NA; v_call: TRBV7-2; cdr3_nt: TGTGCCAGCAGCCCCCCCCCGGGACTCCACAATGAGCAGTTCTTC; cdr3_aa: CASSPPPGLHNEQFF
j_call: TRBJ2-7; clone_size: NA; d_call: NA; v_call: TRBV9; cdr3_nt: TGTGCCAGCAGCCCCAGCGGAGCCCTTCGCTACGAGCAGTACTTC; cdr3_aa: CASSPSGALRYEQYF
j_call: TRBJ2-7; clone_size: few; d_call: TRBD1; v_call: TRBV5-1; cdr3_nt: TGCGCCAGCAGCTTCCTCCGTGGACAGGGGTACGAGCAGTACTTC; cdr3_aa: CASSFLRGQGYEQYF
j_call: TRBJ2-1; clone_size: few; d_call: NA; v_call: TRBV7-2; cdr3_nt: TGTGCCAGCAGCCCAGCTCTCCTGGCCTACAATGAGCAGTTCTTC; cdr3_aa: CASSPALLAYNEQFF
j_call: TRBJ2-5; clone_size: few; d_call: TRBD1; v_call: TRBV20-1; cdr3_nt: TGCAGTGCCCTCTCTCGGACAGGGGGGGAGACCCAGTACTTC; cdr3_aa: CSALSRTGGETQYF
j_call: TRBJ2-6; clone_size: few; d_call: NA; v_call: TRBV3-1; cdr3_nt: TGTGCCAGCAGCTACGCCACTGGGGCCAACGTCCTGACTTTC; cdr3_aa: CASSYATGANVLTF
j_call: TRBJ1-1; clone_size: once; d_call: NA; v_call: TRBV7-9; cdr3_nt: TGTGCTAGTGGGCAGGGCTCCGCGGGCACTGAAGCTTTCTTT; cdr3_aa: CASGQGSAGTEAFF
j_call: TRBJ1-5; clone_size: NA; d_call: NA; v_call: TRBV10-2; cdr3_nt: TGCGCCAGCAGGGTGGAGGGGTTGGGCAATCAGCCCCAGCATTTT; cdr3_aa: CASRVEGLGNQPQHF
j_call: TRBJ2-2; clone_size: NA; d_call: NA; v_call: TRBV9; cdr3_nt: TGTGCCAGCAGCGTAGCAGGCAGGAGGAACACCGGGGAGCTGTTTTTT; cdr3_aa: CASSVAGRRNTGELFF
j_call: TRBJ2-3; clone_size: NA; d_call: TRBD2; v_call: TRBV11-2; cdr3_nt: TGTGCCAGCAGCTTAGGGTGGGCGACTAGCGGGGGGCTCACAGATACGCAGTATTTT; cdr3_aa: CASSLGWATSGGLTDTQYF
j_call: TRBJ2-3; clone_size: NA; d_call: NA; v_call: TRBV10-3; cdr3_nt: TGTGCCGCCGGGGACATTCCCAGAGATACGCAGTATTTT; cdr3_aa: CAAGDIPRDTQYF
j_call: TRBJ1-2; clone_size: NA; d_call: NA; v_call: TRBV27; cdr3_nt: TGTGCCAGCAGTTTATCTGGGGGGCGGAGTGGCTACACCTTC; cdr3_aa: CASSLSGGRSGYTF
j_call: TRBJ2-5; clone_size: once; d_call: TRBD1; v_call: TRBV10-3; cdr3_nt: TGTGCCACCTGGGGACAGGGGACCCAAGAGACCCAGTACTTC; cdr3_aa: CATWGQGTQETQYF
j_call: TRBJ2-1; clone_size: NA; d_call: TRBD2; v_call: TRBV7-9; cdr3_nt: TGTGCCAGCAGCCCGACAGCGGGGGGCTCCTACAATGAGCAGTTCTTC; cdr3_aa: CASSPTAGGSYNEQFF